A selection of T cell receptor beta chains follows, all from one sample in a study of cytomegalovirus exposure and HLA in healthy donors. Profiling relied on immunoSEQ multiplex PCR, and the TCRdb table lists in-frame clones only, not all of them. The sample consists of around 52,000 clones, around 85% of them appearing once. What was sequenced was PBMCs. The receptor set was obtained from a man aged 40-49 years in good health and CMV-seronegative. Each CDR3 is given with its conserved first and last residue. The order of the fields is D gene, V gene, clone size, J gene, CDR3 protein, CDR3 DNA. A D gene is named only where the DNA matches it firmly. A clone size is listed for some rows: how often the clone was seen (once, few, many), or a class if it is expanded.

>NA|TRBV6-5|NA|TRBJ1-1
CASIRTSENTEAFF
TGTGCCAGCATCAGGACATCGGAGAACACTGAAGCTTTCTTT
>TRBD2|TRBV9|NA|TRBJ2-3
CASSVDLSGGAVDTQYF
TGTGCCAGCAGCGTAGATCTTAGCGGGGGGGCCGTAGATACGCAGTATTTT
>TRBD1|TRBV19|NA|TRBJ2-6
CASSSSDRGRYGANVLTF
TGTGCCAGTAGTTCCTCGGACAGGGGGCGATATGGGGCCAACGTCCTGACTTTC
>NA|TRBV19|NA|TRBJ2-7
CASSFSGSYYEQYF
TGTGCCAGTAGTTTTTCCGGTTCGTACTACGAGCAGTACTTC
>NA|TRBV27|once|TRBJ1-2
CASSFSGDYGYTF
TGTGCCAGCAGTTTTTCGGGGGACTATGGCTACACCTTC
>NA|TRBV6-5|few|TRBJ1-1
CASRGSYLNTEAFF
TGTGCCAGCAGAGGGAGTTATTTGAACACTGAAGCTTTCTTT
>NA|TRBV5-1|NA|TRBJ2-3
CASSNPSGGTDTQYF
TGCGCCAGCAGCAATCCCAGCGGCGGCACAGATACGCAGTATTTT
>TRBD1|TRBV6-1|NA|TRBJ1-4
CASSGPGQATTNEKLFF
TGTGCCAGCAGTGGACCGGGACAGGCAACAACTAATGAAAAACTGTTTTTT
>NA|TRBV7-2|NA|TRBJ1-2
CASTDRLEGYTF
TGTGCCAGCACCGACAGGCTCGAGGGCTACACCTTC
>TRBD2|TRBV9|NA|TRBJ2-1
CASSFSGGAGNEQFF
TGTGCCAGCAGCTTTAGCGGGGGGGCGGGCAATGAGCAGTTCTTC
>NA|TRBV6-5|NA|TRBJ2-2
CASSYVGLEAGELFF
TGTGCCAGCAGTTACGTGGGGCTAGAGGCCGGGGAGCTGTTTTTT
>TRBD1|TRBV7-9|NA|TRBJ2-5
CASSPDRVIAETQYF
TGTGCCAGCAGTCCTGACAGGGTAATCGCAGAGACCCAGTACTTC
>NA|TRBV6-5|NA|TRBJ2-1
CASSYVDSDNEQFF
TGTGCCAGCAGTTACGTCGACAGTGACAATGAGCAGTTCTTC
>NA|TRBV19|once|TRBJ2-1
CASSIFTTSSYNEQFF
TGTGCCAGTAGTATTTTCACAACCAGCTCCTACAATGAGCAGTTCTTC
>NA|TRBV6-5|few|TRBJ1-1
CASTLRGGGVEAFF
TGTGCCAGCACTCTTCGGGGGGGAGGTGTTGAAGCTTTCTTT
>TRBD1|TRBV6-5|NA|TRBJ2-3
CASSRQGVQDTQYF
TGTGCCAGCAGTAGACAGGGGGTCCAGGATACGCAGTATTTT
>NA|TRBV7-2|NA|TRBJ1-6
CASSLLGDNSPLHF
TGTGCCAGCAGCTTATTAGGAGATAATTCACCCCTCCACTTT
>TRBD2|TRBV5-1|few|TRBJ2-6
CASSLDGSGASLSGANVLTF
TGCGCCAGCAGCTTGGATGGTAGCGGGGCGTCACTCTCTGGGGCCAACGTCCTGACTTTC
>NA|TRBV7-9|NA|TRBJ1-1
CASSFSGAGGNTEAFF
TGTGCCAGCAGCTTCTCGGGGGCGGGGGGGAACACTGAAGCTTTCTTT
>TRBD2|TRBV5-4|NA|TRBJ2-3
CASSLTWTSGGASDTQYF
TGTGCCAGCAGCTTGACTTGGACTAGCGGGGGGGCTTCAGATACGCAGTATTTT
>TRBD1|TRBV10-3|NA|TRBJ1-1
CAIRRDRVNTEAFF
TGTGCCATCAGACGGGACAGGGTGAACACTGAAGCTTTCTTT
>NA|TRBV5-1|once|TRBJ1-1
CASSFQGTSTEAFF
TGCGCCAGCAGCTTTCAGGGGACGAGCACTGAAGCTTTCTTT
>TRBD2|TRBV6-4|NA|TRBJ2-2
CASSRREGTGELFF
TGTGCCAGCAGTCGACGGGAGGGGACCGGGGAGCTGTTTTTT
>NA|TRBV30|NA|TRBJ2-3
CAWSVGGADTQYF
TGTGCCTGGAGTGTAGGAGGTGCAGATACGCAGTATTTT
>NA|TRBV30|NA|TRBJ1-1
CAWSGLGAIEAFF
TGTGCCTGGAGTGGTCTGGGAGCCATCGAAGCTTTCTTT
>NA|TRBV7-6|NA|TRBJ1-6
CASSLQGQGESPLHF
TGTGCCAGCAGCTTACAGGGACAAGGAGAATCACCCCTCCACTTT
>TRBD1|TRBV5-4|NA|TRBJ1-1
CASRPGTGGAEAFF
TGTGCCAGCAGGCCCGGGACAGGGGGCGCTGAAGCTTTCTTT
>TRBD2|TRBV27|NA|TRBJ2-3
CASRPLAGGDTQYF
TGTGCCAGCAGGCCTCTAGCGGGGGGCGATACGCAGTATTTT
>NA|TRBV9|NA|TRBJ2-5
CASSSHGSAETQYF
TGTGCCAGCAGCTCCCACGGAAGCGCGGAGACCCAGTACTTC
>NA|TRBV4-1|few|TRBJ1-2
CASSREDRNYGYTF
TGCGCCAGCAGCCGAGAAGACAGGAACTATGGCTACACCTTC
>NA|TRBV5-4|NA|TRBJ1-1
CASSRGHRNTEAFF
TGTGCCAGCAGCCGGGGACACCGGAACACTGAAGCTTTCTTT
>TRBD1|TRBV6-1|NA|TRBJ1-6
CASSESGTGDSPLHF
TGTGCCAGCAGTGAATCTGGGACAGGGGATTCACCCCTCCACTTT
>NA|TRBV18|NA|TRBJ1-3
CASSPSSGGRSGNTIYF
TGTGCCAGCTCACCCTCGTCCGGGGGAAGGAGTGGAAACACCATATATTTT
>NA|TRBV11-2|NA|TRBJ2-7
CASSLEAGYEQYF
TGTGCCAGCAGCTTAGAGGCGGGCTACGAGCAGTACTTC
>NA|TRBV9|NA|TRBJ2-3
CASSQRPTRTDTQYF
TGTGCCAGCAGCCAGCGGCCAACCCGCACAGATACGCAGTATTTT
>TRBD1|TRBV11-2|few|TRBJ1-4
CASSLSPRGLGEKLFF
TGTGCCAGCAGCTTATCTCCCAGGGGGTTAGGTGAAAAACTGTTTTTT
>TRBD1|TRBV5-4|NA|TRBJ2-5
CASSDRDRVRETQYF
TGTGCCAGCAGCGACCGGGACAGGGTACGGGAGACCCAGTACTTC
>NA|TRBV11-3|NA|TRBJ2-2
CASSLLAGELFF
TGTGCCAGCAGCTTACTCGCCGGGGAGCTGTTTTTT
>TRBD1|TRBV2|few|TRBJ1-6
CASSAGTAINSPLHF
TGTGCCAGCAGTGCCGGGACAGCGATTAATTCACCCCTCCACTTT
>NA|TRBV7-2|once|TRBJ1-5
CASSLGGGNQPQHF
TGTGCCAGCAGCTTAGGAGGGGGAAATCAGCCCCAGCATTTT
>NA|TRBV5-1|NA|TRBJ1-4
CASSFRPPDSNEKLFF
TGCGCCAGCAGCTTCCGCCCCCCAGACTCTAATGAAAAACTGTTTTTT
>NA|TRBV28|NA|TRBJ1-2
CASRAPLGGDDYYGYTF
TGTGCCAGCAGGGCCCCCCTAGGTGGAGACGATTACTATGGCTACACCTTC
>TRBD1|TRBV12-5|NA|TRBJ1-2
CASGRTGGLSYGYTF
TGTGCTAGTGGCAGGACAGGGGGCCTTAGCTATGGCTACACCTTC
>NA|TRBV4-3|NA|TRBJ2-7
CASSQARSPLLYEQYF
TGCGCCAGCAGCCAAGCCAGGTCTCCCCTTTTGTACGAGCAGTACTTC
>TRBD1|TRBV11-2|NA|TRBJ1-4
CASSQDGTATNEKLFF
TGTGCCAGCAGCCAAGACGGGACAGCAACTAATGAAAAACTGTTTTTT
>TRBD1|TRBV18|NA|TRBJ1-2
CASSPGTGLGYTF
TGTGCCAGCTCACCCGGGACAGGGCTAGGCTACACCTTC
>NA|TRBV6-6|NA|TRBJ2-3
CASSFWANTDTQYF
TGTGCCAGCAGTTTTTGGGCGAACACAGATACGCAGTATTTT
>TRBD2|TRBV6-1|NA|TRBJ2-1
CASSERAGGAYNEQFF
TGTGCCAGCAGTGAGAGAGCGGGGGGCGCCTACAATGAGCAGTTCTTC
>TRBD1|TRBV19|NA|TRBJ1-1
CASSHRGQTEAFF
TGTGCCAGTAGCCACAGGGGGCAAACTGAAGCTTTCTTT
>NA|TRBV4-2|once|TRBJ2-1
CASSQDWLLSEALSSYNEQFF
TGTGCCAGCAGCCAAGATTGGCTATTATCTGAGGCGCTGAGCTCCTACAATGAGCAGTTCTTC
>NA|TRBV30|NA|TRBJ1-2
CAWSGTGRGYTF
TGTGCCTGGAGTGGAACCGGGAGAGGCTACACCTTC
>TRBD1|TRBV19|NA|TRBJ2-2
CASSSRDRGRAGELFF
TGTGCCAGTAGTAGTCGGGACAGGGGCCGCGCCGGGGAGCTGTTTTTT
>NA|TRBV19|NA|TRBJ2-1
CASSISPLNEQFF
TGTGCCAGTAGTATATCCCCACTCAATGAGCAGTTCTTC